This T cell receptor beta chain is from a study of radiotherapy plus CTLA-4 blockade in lung cancer. As for the study in general: Disease control reached around 30%, with objective responses in over 15%. The study's findings and limits: Expansion of tumor-derived TCR clones was observed in blood after radiotherapy plus ipilimumab.

Germline CDR1 reads MNHEY; CDR2 reads SVGAGI. V lost 1 base and J lost 9, with 10 bases in between. This CDR3 region has 13 residues. Treatment of patients with chemo-refractory metastatic non-small-cell lung cancer consisted of focal radiation plus CTLA-4 blockade with ipilimumab. Data came from immunoSEQ multiplex PCR; TCRdb stores just in-frame clones and leaves some out. The table includes approximately 97,000 clones, 83% detected once. Comment on this clone: What it recognizes is unknown.

J is TRBJ2-1 and V is TRBV6-5, with no clear D. The material sequenced was peripheral blood, taken from a patient treated with radiotherapy plus ipilimumab. This clonotype was obtained from a human donor with non-small cell lung cancer who had stable disease on radiotherapy plus ipilimumab. CDR3 coding DNA: TGTGCCAGCAGTTACTTCGTAGACGGTGAGCAGTTCTTC. It codes for CASSYFVDGEQFF.